This T cell receptor (beta chain) was retrieved from a study of T cell changes during pregnancy in multiple sclerosis. The repertoire was sequenced with immunoSEQ multiplex PCR; TCRdb's copy has only in-frame clones and lacks some. The table lists roughly 34,000 clones, around 90% of them singletons, with around 0.4% in the top ten. The sequence came from a female donor in good health, enrolled as a control in a pregnancy study. The sample in question was CD4+ T cells from peripheral blood mononuclear cells, obtained in the second trimester of pregnancy.

CDR3 nucleotide sequence: TGTGCCAGCAGTTACACCGGGACAGCGGTCTACGAGCAGTACTTC. Protein: CASSYTGTAVYEQYF. The chain combines TRBV6-5 with TRBJ2-7; 7 nucleotides agree with TRBD1. V gave up 2 bases and J gave up 3 bases; unmatched junction bases: 7. Germline CDR1 MNHEY, CDR2 SVGAGI. The CDR3 is 15 amino acids.